This T cell receptor (beta chain) is drawn from a study of early T cells in non-severe SARS-CoV-2 infection. Study-level background: Sequencing targeted bulk RNA from unsorted whole blood, leaving chains unpaired.

The table lists this clonotype with many counts. The TCR library protocol was used to attach unique molecular identifiers. These identifiers were attached to individual cDNA molecules. TCRdb itself ran the 5' RACE reads through MiXCR, one entry per CDR3 protein. Of 25,000 to 35,000 distinct CDR3 sequences in the sample, around 6% were seen once. The CDR3 is 13 amino acids. Germline trimming cut 2 bases from V and 5 bases from J; bases unmatched to any gene: 0. Germline lookup yields CDR1 SGHVS and CDR2 FNYEAQ. The genes are TRBV7-6 and TRBJ1-5; 7 positions agree with TRBD1. The TCR comes from an adult who was a healthcare worker with PCR-confirmed SARS-CoV-2 infection or an uninfected control (not recorded which). The sequencing used whole blood, collected at baseline. CDR3 sequence: CASSLRGHQPQHF. CDR3 in DNA: TGTGCCAGCAGCTTAAGGGGGCATCAGCCCCAGCATTTT.